The sequence of this T cell receptor (beta chain) was determined in a study of T cells after yellow fever vaccination. Study-level background: Low-cell-number fractions underwent preparation using SMART-Seq v4 Ultra Low Input.

This CDR3 contains 13 residues. V shed 4 bases and J shed 3 bases, with 10 bases lying between them. Germline CDR1 reads SGHRS; CDR2 reads YFSETQ. This clonotype was seen at least ten times. Antigen unknown. The study, taken as a whole, reports: Reappearing after the booster were most of the clones from primary vaccination (about 96% CD4, approximately 88% CD8). Clonotypes shared by both compartments, CD4 and CD8, made up a small share.

Researchers made TCR cDNA using 5'RACE template switching, and this step added a universal primer site and UMIs. TCRdb ran MiXCR on the 5' RACE reads and lists one entry per CDR3 protein. The sample lists about 250,000 distinct CDR3 sequences; over 3% were seen once. This chain links TRBV5-1 with TRBJ1-2; D gene ambiguous. The source material was PBMCs, sampled 15 days after the yellow fever booster vaccination. This TCR derives from a man aged 18-30 years who received the YFV17D yellow fever vaccine. The CDR3 protein is CASSPLSDYGYTF. Here the CDR3 DNA reads TGCGCCAGCAGCCCGCTCAGTGACTATGGCTACACCTTC.